This T cell receptor (beta chain) appears in the sequencing data of a study of blood T cell repertoires in COVID-19. CDR1 and CDR2 (germline): LNHDA, SQIVND (reference sequence). Trimming took off 5 bases at V and 0 bases at J, with 7 bases between the two ends. The CDR3 totals 13 residues. Participant ages covered about 18 to 90 years across 20 to 30 US areas. Participants were placed into cohorts based on the clinical history they reported. Cohort 3 recovery required two negative PCRs, clearance, or symptom resolution. Measured with immunoSEQ multiplex PCR; TCRdb has only the in-frame clones, and not every one. In the table there are about 320,000 clones, about nine tenths of which are singletons.

Source material: PBMCs or T cells enriched from blood (not recorded which). The chain combines TRBV19 with TRBJ1-2; no definite D call. The sequence was collected from a man in his sixties who had recovered from COVID-19. The CDR3 region has the DNA TGTGCCAGTAGTTGGCTTTCTAACTATGGCTACACCTTC. Its translation is CASSWLSNYGYTF.